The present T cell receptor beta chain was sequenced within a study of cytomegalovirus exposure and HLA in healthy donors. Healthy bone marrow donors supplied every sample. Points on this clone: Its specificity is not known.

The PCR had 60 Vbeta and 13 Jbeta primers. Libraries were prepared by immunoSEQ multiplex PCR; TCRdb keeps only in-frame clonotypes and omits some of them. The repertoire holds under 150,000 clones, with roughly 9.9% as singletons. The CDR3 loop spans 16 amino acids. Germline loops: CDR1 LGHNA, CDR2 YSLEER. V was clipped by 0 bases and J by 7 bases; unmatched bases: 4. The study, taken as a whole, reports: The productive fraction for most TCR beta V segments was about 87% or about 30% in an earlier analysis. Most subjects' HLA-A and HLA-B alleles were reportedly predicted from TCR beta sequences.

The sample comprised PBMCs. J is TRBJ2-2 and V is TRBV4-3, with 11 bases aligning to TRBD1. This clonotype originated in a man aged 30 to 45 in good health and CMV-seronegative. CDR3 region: CASSQDGTGGIGELFF. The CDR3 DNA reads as TGCGCCAGCAGCCAAGATGGGACAGGGGGTATCGGGGAGCTGTTTTTT.